The 24 T cell receptor beta chains presented below share a single source sample, sequenced in a study of shared clonotypes between healthy human individuals. Naive CD8 cells lacked CD45RO and underwent positive selection for CCR7, leaving out terminally differentiated effector memory CD45RA+ cells. Produced via immunoSEQ multiplex PCR; TCRdb's table is partial and in-frame only. The table lists approximately 720,000 clones, about 90% of them singletons. Sequenced input: naive CD8+ T cells sorted from blood. The source of these receptors is a man in his thirties or forties in good health.

This chain connects TRBV4-3 to TRBJ2-1; tentatively, D is TRBD2 (6 bases). CDR3 length equals 15 residues. The V and J ends lost 0 bases and 7 bases respectively, with 13 bases between them. In germline, CDR1 is LGHNA, CDR2 YSLEER. CDR3: CASSQDGVAVNEQFF. The CDR3 region has the DNA TGCGCCAGCAGCCAAGATGGGGTAGCGGTGAATGAGCAGTTCTTC.

The count of this clone is one. The rearrangement joins TRBV29-1 to TRBJ1-1, with 7 positions matching TRBD1. This CDR3 is built from 13 residues. The germline gives CDR1 SQVTM, CDR2 ANQGSEA. V gave up 3 bases and J gave up 5 bases; unmatched junction bases: 6. CDR3 sequence (DNA): TGCAGCGTTGAGGTACAGGGGATAACTGAAGCTTTCTTT. Amino acid sequence: CSVEVQGITEAFF.

V and J are TRBV7-8 and TRBJ2-2; 8 positions match TRBD1. Germline V gives CDR1 SGHVS, CDR2 FQNEAQ. The CDR3 runs 17 residues. V was pared by 0 bases and J by 1 base, with 4 bases of the junction left unmatched. The CDR3 bases are TGTGCCAGCAGCTTAGCGCGCGGGACAGGGAACACCGGGGAGCTGTTTTTT. Protein: CASSLARGTGNTGELFF. Full variable domain (rest looked up from reference TRBV7-8 and TRBJ2-2): GAGVSQSPRYKVAKRGQDVALRCDPISGHVSLFWYQQALGQGPEFLTYFQNEAQLDKSGLPSDRFFAERPEGSVSTLKIQRTQQEDSAVYLCASSLARGTGNTGELFFGEGSRLTVL.

The chain's CDR3 is CASSGTGGNEQFF. In DNA, the CDR3 is TGCGCCAGCAGTGGGACAGGAGGAAATGAGCAGTTCTTC. The chain joins TRBV10-2 to TRBJ2-1, with 7 bases that match TRBD1. The germline gives CDR1 WSHSY, CDR2 SAAADI. Trimming removed 4 bases from V and 7 bases from J; junction bases left unmatched: 4. The CDR3 contains 13 residues.

CDR3 protein: CASSLLGGDEQFF. Here the CDR3 DNA reads TGTGCCAGCAGTTTATTGGGAGGGGATGAGCAGTTCTTC. The gene calls are TRBV28 and TRBJ2-1; TRBD2 matches at 7 bases. The CDR3 consists of 13 residues. Germline loops: CDR1 MDHEN, CDR2 SYDVKM. With V trimmed by 1 base and J by 8 bases, 2 bases remained unmatched.

The gene calls are TRBV7-8 and TRBJ2-2, with D possibly TRBD2 on 5 matching bases. The CDR3 contains 14 residues. V lost 2 bases, J lost 3 bases, and 7 bases lay in between. Germline V lookup: CDR1 SGHVS, CDR2 FQNEAQ. CDR3 sequence (DNA): TGTGCCAGCAGCTTAAGGCGGGACACCGGGGAGCTGTTTTTT. It encodes CASSLRRDTGELFF.

The rearrangement joins TRBV5-1 to TRBJ2-2, with TRBD2 matching 8 bases. The V and J ends lost 0 bases and 3 bases, in that order; junction bases with no gene match: 10. Germline V lookup: CDR1 SGHRS, CDR2 YFSETQ. The CDR3 length is 18 residues. CDR3 nucleotide sequence: TGCGCCAGCAGCTTGGCCGGAGGGCTAGCGGGCGACACCGGGGAGCTGTTTTTT. As protein: CASSLAGGLAGDTGELFF.

This chain uses TRBV14 with TRBJ2-1; D ambiguous. Trimming removed 4 bases from V and 7 bases from J, with 11 bases in between. There are 13 residues in the CDR3. Per germline, CDR1 SGHDN and CDR2 FVKESK. CDR3 sequence: CASSPIGKNEQFF. The DNA for the CDR3 is TGTGCCAGCAGCCCGATAGGGAAAAATGAGCAGTTCTTC.

The genes are TRBV11-2 and TRBJ2-1; 8 bases are shared with TRBD2. Trimming cost V 5 bases and J 1 base; bases outside gene matches: 7. CDR3 length: 16 residues. Germline CDR1 and CDR2: SGHAT and FQNNGV. CDR3 region: CASSHIASGSYNEQFF. CDR3 DNA sequence: TGTGCCAGCAGCCACATCGCTAGCGGGTCCTACAATGAGCAGTTCTTC.

The chain is built from TRBV27 and TRBJ2-1; TRBD2 aligns across 12 bases. The CDR3 is 16 amino acids. Germline CDR1 is MNHEY and CDR2 is SMNVEV (reference sequence). Losses at the gene ends were 5 bases for V and 4 bases for J; bases not matched to a gene: 6. CDR3 sequence reads: CASSPLAGGVYNEQFF. The CDR3 nucleotides read TGTGCCAGCAGTCCCCTAGCGGGAGGGGTATACAATGAGCAGTTCTTC.

The chain employs TRBV4-1 and TRBJ2-1; D tentatively reads TRBD1 or TRBD2 (6 bases each). Germline lookup yields CDR1 MGHRA and CDR2 YSYEKL. CDR3 length: 16 amino acids. V lost 0 bases, J lost 2 bases, and 11 bases lay in between. For the CDR3, the DNA is TGCGCCAGCAGCCAAGAAGGGGGGCTACCCTACAATGAGCAGTTCTTC. Amino acids: CASSQEGGLPYNEQFF.

The chain combines TRBV7-9 with TRBJ2-3; no reliable D call. Germline V gene data show CDR1 as SEHNR and CDR2 as FQNEAQ (reference sequence). This CDR3 spans 12 amino acids. Trimming removed 5 bases from V and 0 bases from J, with 3 bases in between. CDR3 sequence (DNA): TGTGCCAGCAGCGAGAGCACAGATACGCAGTATTTT. Protein product: CASSESTDTQYF.

The CDR3 region is CASSLQRASTDTQYF. Here the CDR3 DNA reads TGTGCCAGCAGCCTTCAGCGGGCCAGCACAGATACGCAGTATTTT. The chain has TRBV27 and TRBJ2-3, with D possibly being TRBD2 (6 bases). V was pared by 6 bases and J by 0 bases, with 13 bases between. This CDR3 contains 15 residues. The V gene's germline CDR1 is MNHEY and CDR2 SMNVEV (reference sequence).

The chain combines TRBV28 with TRBJ2-7; the match to TRBD2 covers 9 bases. The J segment lost 0 bases and the V segment lost 5 bases, leaving 5 bases of the junction unmatched. CDR3 length: 15 residues. Germline CDR1 MDHEN, CDR2 SYDVKM. As DNA, the CDR3 is TGTGCCAGCAGTCTCGTAGCGGGGGTCTCCTACGAGCAGTACTTC. Its translation: CASSLVAGVSYEQYF.

V usage is TRBV28 and J usage is TRBJ2-7; weak D call: TRBD1 (5 bases). The CDR3 runs to 11 residues. Trimming cost V 8 bases and J 4 bases, with 9 bases left between them. Germline V gives CDR1 MDHEN, CDR2 SYDVKM. The CDR3: CASAKGYEQYF. The CDR3 DNA is TGTGCCAGCGCTAAGGGGTACGAGCAGTACTTC.

The gene calls are TRBV7-9 and TRBJ2-5; tentatively, D is TRBD1 (6 bases). The germline V and J ends were trimmed by 2 bases and 3 bases, with 16 bases remaining between them. From germline, CDR1 is SEHNR and CDR2 FQNEAQ (reference sequence). This CDR3 is built from 16 residues. In nucleotides, the CDR3 is TGTGCCAGCAGCTTACCCGGTCAGGGGCGGGAAGAGACCCAGTACTTC. Its translation is CASSLPGQGREETQYF.

The chain has TRBV7-6 and TRBJ1-2; D may be TRBD1 (5 bases). The CDR3 runs 13 residues. V shed 1 base and J shed 8 bases, with 11 bases lying between them. Germline values: CDR1 SGHVS, CDR2 FNYEAQ. This CDR3 is CASSLEGVRGYTF. CDR3 sequence (DNA): TGTGCCAGCAGCTTAGAAGGGGTTAGGGGCTACACCTTC.

This chain joins TRBV28 and TRBJ1-5, with TRBD1 matching over 10 bases. CDR1 and CDR2 (germline): MDHEN, SYDVKM. The CDR3 consists of 16 residues. Unmatched junction bases numbered 8, after V lost 3 bases and J lost 6 bases. The CDR3 loop reads CASSLLSGQGSQPQHF. DNA of the CDR3: TGTGCCAGCAGTTTGCTCTCGGGACAGGGGAGTCAGCCCCAGCATTTT.

In the case of this clone: Other DNA sequences within the sample encode an identical CDR3. The V gene is TRBV29-1, the J gene TRBJ2-7; possibly TRBD1 or TRBD2 for D (5 bases each). Trimming pared 1 base from V and 2 bases from J, leaving 12 bases between. Per germline, CDR1 SQVTM and CDR2 ANQGSEA. The CDR3 runs 14 residues. The CDR3 sequence: CSVEGDGETYEQYF. Written as DNA, the CDR3 is TGCAGCGTTGAAGGGGACGGTGAGACCTACGAGCAGTACTTC.

This chain joins TRBV5-1 and TRBJ1-1, with 8 bases fitting TRBD1. V was clipped by 2 bases and J by 4 bases; unmatched bases: 4. The V gene's germline CDR1 is SGHRS and CDR2 YFSETQ. CDR3 length: 14 amino acids. The CDR3 bases are TGCGCCAGCAGCTTTGGACAGGGAGGCACTGAAGCTTTCTTT. This sequence encodes CASSFGQGGTEAFF.

Only one count was recorded for this clone. The chain links TRBV6-1 to TRBJ2-1; D is perhaps TRBD2 (6 bases). The CDR3 loop spans 12 amino acids. Germline CDR1 MNHNS, CDR2 SASEGT. V was clipped by 6 bases and J by 10 bases, with 13 bases between them. CDR3 sequence reads: CASRDGAGEQFF. Written as DNA, the CDR3 is TGTGCCAGCAGGGATGGGGCGGGGGAGCAGTTCTTC.

The chain's CDR3 is CASSLGRQGVPNTEAFF. The DNA for the CDR3 is TGTGCCAGCAGCTTAGGGAGACAGGGGGTCCCGAACACTGAAGCTTTCTTT. The rearrangement joins TRBV11-2 to TRBJ1-1, with 9 bases identical to TRBD1. CDR1 and CDR2 from the germline V gene are SGHAT and FQNNGV. With V trimmed by 1 base and J by 1 base, 7 bases remained unmatched. The CDR3 totals 17 residues.

This chain uses TRBV6-1 with TRBJ1-4; D possibly corresponds to TRBD1 (5 bases). The CDR3 length is 21 residues. Per germline, CDR1 MNHNS and CDR2 SASEGT. V was pared by 1 base and J by 0 bases, with 24 bases between. In DNA form, the CDR3 reads TGTGCCAGCAGTGAAGGTTTTGGCTCGGGACTTAAAACTGCAACTAATGAAAAACTGTTTTTT. Protein: CASSEGFGSGLKTATNEKLFF.

V gene TRBV9 combines with J gene TRBJ2-7; 8 positions match TRBD1. This CDR3 has 15 amino acids. V lost 0 bases and J lost 3; bases outside the gene matches: 5. Germline CDR1 is SGDLS and CDR2 is YYNGEE. The CDR3 region is CASSVEAGGDYEQYF. As DNA, the CDR3 is TGTGCCAGCAGCGTAGAGGCAGGGGGCGACTACGAGCAGTACTTC.